These T cell receptor beta chains were read from a single sample in a study of T cell repertoires in cytomegalovirus infection. TCRdb processed the reads anew with MiXCR; each CDR3 protein has one entry. The table records about 490,000 distinct CDR3 sequences, more than 15% of them present only once. Sequencing used CD8+ T cells from PBMCs. Receptors were obtained from a human donor in good health (CMV status not recorded). Some clones in this sample may be carry-over from other donors' samples. The CDR3 runs from the conserved cysteine through the conserved F or W. The D gene is left open where the match is weak. Expanded clones are given a class, and other clones once, few, many or no size at all.

v_call,clone_size,j_call,d_call,cdr3_aa,cdr3_nt
TRBV15,-,TRBJ2-1,-,CATSSSDRGDEQFF,TGTGCCACCAGCAGTTCGGACAGAGGCGATGAGCAGTTCTTC
TRBV12-3/TRBV12-4,many,TRBJ2-4,-,CASSSIGPDIQYF,TGTGCCAGCAGCTCAATCGGACCGGACATTCAGTACTTC
TRBV11-2,-,TRBJ1-5,-,CASSRGLEPQHF,TGTGCCAGCAGCCGAGGTCTTGAGCCCCAGCATTTT
TRBV14,-,TRBJ1-4,-,CASSHIFTSVNEKLFF,TGTGCCAGCAGCCACATCTTCACCAGCGTTAATGAAAAACTGTTTTTT
TRBV3-1,few,TRBJ1-5,-,CASSPNPGRNQPQHF,TGTGCCAGCAGCCCAAACCCCGGTCGCAATCAGCCCCAGCATTTT
TRBV24-1,-,TRBJ2-5,TRBD2,CATAVTSGREETLYF,TGTGCCACCGCCGTGACTAGCGGGAGAGAAGAGACCCTGTACTTC
TRBV6-1,-,TRBJ2-6,-,CASREQDAGANVLTF,TGTGCCAGCAGGGAACAGGATGCTGGGGCCAACGTCCTGACTTTC
TRBV7-9,-,TRBJ2-5,TRBD1,CASSLRDRVLGLSETQYF,TGTGCCAGCAGCTTGCGGGACAGGGTCTTAGGGTTGAGTGAGACCCAGTACTTC
TRBV7-9,few,TRBJ1-1,-,CASSSEAGRNTEAFF,TGTGCCAGCAGCTCAGAGGCTGGCCGGAACACTGAAGCTTTCTTT
TRBV19,many,TRBJ2-1,-,CASSIGDNSYNEQFF,TGTGCCAGTAGTATAGGGGACAACTCCTACAATGAGCAGTTCTTC
TRBV7-9,many,TRBJ1-4,-,CASSQPGDEKLFF,TGTGCCAGCAGCCAGCCGGGTGATGAAAAACTGTTTTTT
TRBV7-6,many,TRBJ2-7,-,CASSPSRNYEQYF,TGTGCCAGCAGCCCCTCCCGGAACTACGAGCAGTACTTC
TRBV27,many,TRBJ1-2,-,CASSWAQSYGYTF,TGTGCCAGCAGTTGGGCCCAGAGCTATGGCTACACCTTC
TRBV6-1,many,TRBJ2-5,TRBD2,CASSEAPASGPQETQYF,TGTGCCAGCAGTGAAGCGCCGGCTAGCGGGCCCCAAGAGACCCAGTACTTC
TRBV7-8,many,TRBJ2-7,-,CASSLASLEQYF,TGTGCCAGCAGCTTAGCTAGCCTCGAGCAGTACTTC
TRBV19,few,TRBJ2-5,-,CASSSRDGRAQETQYF,TGTGCCAGTAGTTCGAGGGATGGCAGGGCGCAAGAGACCCAGTACTTC
TRBV29-1,-,TRBJ2-3,-,CSVEGLEAQYF,TGCAGCGTTGAAGGCCTAGAGGCGCAGTATTTT
TRBV14,-,TRBJ2-3,TRBD2,CASSHLKWTSGKPTDTQYF,TGTGCCAGCAGCCATCTCAAATGGACTAGCGGGAAACCCACAGATACGCAGTATTTT
TRBV4-1,few,TRBJ2-7,-,CASSQALGYEQYF,TGCGCCAGCAGCCAAGCTCTGGGCTACGAGCAGTACTTC
TRBV12-3/TRBV12-4,many,TRBJ2-7,TRBD1,CASSPLPGTGSYEQYF,TGTGCCAGCAGTCCTCTTCCCGGGACAGGGTCCTACGAGCAGTACTTC
TRBV2,many,TRBJ2-2,TRBD2,CASSVNSGANTGELFF,TGTGCCAGCAGTGTAAATAGCGGGGCTAACACCGGGGAGCTGTTTTTT
TRBV5-6,-,TRBJ2-2,-,CASSRGRGTPGELFF,TGTGCCAGCAGCCGTGGACGGGGGACCCCCGGGGAGCTGTTTTTT
TRBV7-9,many,TRBJ1-1,TRBD1,CASSSNRGPEEDEAFF,TGTGCCAGCAGCTCGAACAGGGGGCCGGAGGAAGATGAAGCTTTCTTT